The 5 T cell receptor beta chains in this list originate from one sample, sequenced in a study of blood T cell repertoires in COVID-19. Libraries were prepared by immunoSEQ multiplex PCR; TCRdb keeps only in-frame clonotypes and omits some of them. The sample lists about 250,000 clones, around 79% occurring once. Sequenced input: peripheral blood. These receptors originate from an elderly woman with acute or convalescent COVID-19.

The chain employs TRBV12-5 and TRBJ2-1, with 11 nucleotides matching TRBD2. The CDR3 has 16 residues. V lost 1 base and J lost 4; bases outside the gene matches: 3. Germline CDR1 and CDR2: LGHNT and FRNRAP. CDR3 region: CASGLGGTSGYNEQFF. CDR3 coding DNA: TGTGCTAGTGGTTTGGGAGGGACTAGCGGATACAATGAGCAGTTCTTC.

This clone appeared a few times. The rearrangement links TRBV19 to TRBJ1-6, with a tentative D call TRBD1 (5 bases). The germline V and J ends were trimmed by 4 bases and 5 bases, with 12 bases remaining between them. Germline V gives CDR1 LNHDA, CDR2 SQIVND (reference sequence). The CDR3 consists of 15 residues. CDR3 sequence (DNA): TGTGCCAGTAGTACGCCAGGGTTGGATAATTCACCCCTCCACTTT. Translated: CASSTPGLDNSPLHF.

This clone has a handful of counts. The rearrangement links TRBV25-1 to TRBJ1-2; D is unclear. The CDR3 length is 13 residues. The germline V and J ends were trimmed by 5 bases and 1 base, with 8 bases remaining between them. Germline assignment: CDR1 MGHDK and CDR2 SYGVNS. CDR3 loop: CASSHKYNYGYTF. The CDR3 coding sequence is TGTGCCAGCAGTCACAAATATAACTATGGCTACACCTTC.

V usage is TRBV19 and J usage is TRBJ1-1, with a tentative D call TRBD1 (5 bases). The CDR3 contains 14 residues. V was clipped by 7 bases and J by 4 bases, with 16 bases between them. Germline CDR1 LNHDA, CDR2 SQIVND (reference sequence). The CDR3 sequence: CASMPQGGPTEAFF. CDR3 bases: TGTGCCAGTATGCCCCAGGGAGGCCCCACTGAAGCTTTCTTT.

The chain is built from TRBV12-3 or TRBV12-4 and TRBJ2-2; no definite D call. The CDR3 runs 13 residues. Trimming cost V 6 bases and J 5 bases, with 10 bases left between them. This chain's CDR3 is CASSLLTTGELFF. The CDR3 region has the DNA TGTGCCAGCAGCCTACTTACTACCGGGGAGCTGTTTTTT.